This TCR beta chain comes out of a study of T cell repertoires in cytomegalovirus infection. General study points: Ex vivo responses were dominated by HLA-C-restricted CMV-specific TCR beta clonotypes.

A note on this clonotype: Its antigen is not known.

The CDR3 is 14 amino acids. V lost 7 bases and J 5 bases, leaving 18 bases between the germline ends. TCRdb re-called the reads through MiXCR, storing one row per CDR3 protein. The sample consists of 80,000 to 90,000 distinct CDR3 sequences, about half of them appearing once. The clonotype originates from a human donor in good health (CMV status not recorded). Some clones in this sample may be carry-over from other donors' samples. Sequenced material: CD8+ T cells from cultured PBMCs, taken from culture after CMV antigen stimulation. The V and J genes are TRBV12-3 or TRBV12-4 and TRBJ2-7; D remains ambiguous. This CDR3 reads CASTLFPGSHEQYF. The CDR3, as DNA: TGTGCCAGCACTCTCTTCCCGGGTTCGCACGAGCAGTACTTC.